The 19 T cell receptor beta chains reported below all come from one sample, sequenced in a study of T cell changes during pregnancy in multiple sclerosis. Sequencing was performed with immunoSEQ multiplex PCR; in TCRdb, only in-frame clones are kept and a portion is missing. The table lists tens of thousands of clones, approximately 93% of them singletons. The specimen comprised peripheral blood, sampled in the second trimester of pregnancy. The origin of the receptors is a female donor with multiple sclerosis, enrolled in a pregnancy study.

The rearrangement uses TRBV27 and TRBJ1-2, with TRBD1 matching over 8 bases. Germline V gene data show CDR1 as MNHEY and CDR2 as SMNVEV (reference sequence). The length of the CDR3 is 15 residues. Germline trimming cut 0 bases from V and 7 bases from J; bases unmatched to any gene: 7. In DNA, the CDR3 is TGTGCCAGCAGTTTATCTCAGGGGGCTATGGGTGGCTACACCTTC. Translating it yields CASSLSQGAMGGYTF.

This clone was found a few times. This sequence joins TRBV4-2 and TRBJ2-5; tentative D call: TRBD2 (5 bases). Trimming took off 0 bases at V and 5 bases at J, with 7 bases between the two ends. The CDR3 is made up of 13 amino acids. Germline CDR1 is LGHNA and CDR2 is YNFKEQ. The CDR3 DNA sequence: TGTGCCAGCAGCCAAGAGTCGGGGGAGACCCAGTACTTC. Translation: CASSQESGETQYF.

CDR3 sequence reads: CASSQRQGDSYNSPLHF. CDR3 in DNA: TGTGCCAGCTCTCAGCGACAGGGCGACTCCTATAATTCACCCCTCCACTTT. The J gene is TRBJ1-6, the V gene TRBV18; 7 bases are shared with TRBD1. V trimming: 6 bases; J trimming: 0 bases; junction bases outside the gene matches: 8. CDR1 KGHSH and CDR2 LQKENI come from the germline V gene. This CDR3 region has 17 residues. Variable domain in full (rest from reference TRBV18 and TRBJ1-6): NAGVMQNPRHLVRRRGQEARLRCSPMKGHSHVYWYRQLPEEGLKFMVYLQKENIIDESGMPKERFSAEFPKEGPSILRIQQVVRGDSAAYFCASSQRQGDSYNSPLHFGNGTRLTVT.

V and J are TRBV5-6 and TRBJ2-1; the D gene is possibly TRBD2 (5 bases). The ends were cut back, 7 bases at V and 9 bases at J, with 14 bases in the middle. There are 12 residues in the CDR3. The germline V gene encodes CDR1 SGHDT and CDR2 YYEEEE. CDR3 in DNA: TGTGCCAGCCAAGCTAGCAGGCCTGAGCAGTTCTTC. Protein product: CASQASRPEQFF.

V usage is TRBV18 and J usage is TRBJ1-5; no definite D call. The CDR3 is 13 amino acids. V was trimmed by 5 bases and J by 4 bases, leaving 9 bases between them. Germline values: CDR1 KGHSH, CDR2 LQKENI. The CDR3 DNA sequence: TGTGCCAGCTCATCGCGTTTAAATCAGCCCCAGCATTTT. Its translation is CASSSRLNQPQHF.

The chain couples TRBV9 to TRBJ2-1; 8 bases map to TRBD1. The germline V gene encodes CDR1 SGDLS and CDR2 YYNGEE. The CDR3 is made up of 17 amino acids. The trim removed 4 bases at V and 0 bases at J, leaving 9 bases unmatched. The CDR3 DNA is TGTGCCAGCAGCACAAGACAGGGGACGAGCTCCTACAATGAGCAGTTCTTC. Protein sequence: CASSTRQGTSSYNEQFF.

The chain joins TRBV9 to TRBJ2-2; 11 positions agree with TRBD2. The CDR3 runs to 19 residues. The germline CDR1 and CDR2 sequences are SGDLS and YYNGEE. V was pared by 5 bases and J by 4 bases, with 16 bases of the junction left unmatched. CDR3 nucleotides: TGTGCCAGCAGTGCCCAACTAGCGGGGGTTCCCCTGGGCACCGGGGAGCTGTTTTTT. Amino acids: CASSAQLAGVPLGTGELFF.

V is TRBV7-3 and J is TRBJ2-3; the D gene is possibly TRBD2 (5 bases). Trimming took 5 bases from V and 5 from J, leaving 17 bases between them. Germline-derived CDR1 and CDR2 are SGHTA and FQGTGA. This CDR3 region has 15 residues. CDR3 amino acids: CASSPVAGVVDTQYF. CDR3 bases: TGTGCCAGCAGCCCTGTCGCCGGGGTAGTAGATACGCAGTATTTT.

This chain connects TRBV5-6 to TRBJ1-2, with a weak D call TRBD1 (5 bases). The CDR3 has 14 amino acids. Germline V gene data show CDR1 as SGHDT and CDR2 as YYEEEE. The V end was cut by 5 bases, the J end by 7 bases, with 18 bases between. CDR3 in DNA: TGTGCCAGCAGTTTATTCCGGGGGGGACTTGGCTACACCTTC. It encodes CASSLFRGGLGYTF.

The rearrangement links TRBV15 to TRBJ2-3; 11 nucleotides match TRBD2. V trimming: 0 bases; J trimming: 11 bases; junction bases outside the gene matches: 10. Looked up from germline, CDR1 is LNHNV and CDR2 is YYDKDF (reference sequence). The CDR3 spans 16 residues. CDR3 sequence (DNA): TGTGCCACCAGCAGAGATCCACTAGCGGGGGTTCGAGGGCAGTATTTT. Amino acid sequence: CATSRDPLAGVRGQYF.

Only a few counts were recorded for this clone. The V and J genes are TRBV9 and TRBJ1-2, with TRBD1 matching over 8 bases. The trim removed 3 bases at V and 8 bases at J, leaving 9 bases unmatched. This CDR3 is 14 amino acids long. Germline loops: CDR1 SGDLS, CDR2 YYNGEE. CDR3 in amino acids: CASSDDRGGMGYTF. The CDR3 coding sequence is TGTGCCAGCAGCGACGACAGGGGAGGGATGGGCTACACCTTC.

The genes are TRBV4-1 and TRBJ2-3; TRBD2 matches at 9 bases. Germline V gene data show CDR1 as MGHRA and CDR2 as YSYEKL. The CDR3 sequence is 18 residues long. J lost 4 bases, V lost 0 bases, and 11 bases had no gene match. The CDR3 DNA reads as TGCGCCAGCAGCCAAGATCTTCTAGCGGGGACTCAGGCAGATACGCAGTATTTT. Translated, it gives CASSQDLLAGTQADTQYF.

This chain uses TRBV6-1 with TRBJ1-1, with D possibly matching TRBD1 (6 bases). Deletions cut 5 bases from V and 5 bases from J, with 12 bases between. The CDR3 is 13 residues long. The germline gives CDR1 MNHNS, CDR2 SASEGT. The CDR3 reads CASSTQGGTEAFF. DNA of the CDR3: TGTGCCAGCAGTACACAGGGAGGGACTGAAGCTTTCTTT.

The rearrangement joins TRBV7-2 to TRBJ1-2; a possible D gene is TRBD1 (6 bases). The germline V gene has CDR1 SGHTA and CDR2 FQGNSA. V was clipped by 2 bases and J by 6 bases, with 16 bases between them. The CDR3 totals 15 residues. CDR3 bases: TGTGCCAGCAGCTTATATGGGGGCGCAGGTAATGGCTACACCTTC. This gives the protein CASSLYGGAGNGYTF.

This chain links TRBV19 with TRBJ2-7, with TRBD1 identical over 9 bases. CDR3 size: 14 residues. Looked up from germline, CDR1 is LNHDA and CDR2 is SQIVND (reference sequence). V lost 4 bases, J lost 3 bases, and 4 bases stayed unmatched. CDR3 nucleotide sequence: TGTGCCAGTAGTAGACCGGGACAGGGCTACGAGCAGTACTTC. It specifies CASSRPGQGYEQYF.

A remark on this clone: Here the CDR3 omits its conserved ending phenylalanine or tryptophan, so a read error is the likely source. No DNA is shown, since the ends of the CDR3 on it are uncertain; the CDR3 is the one TCRdb lists. The chain carries TRBV5-6 and TRBJ1-3; TRBD1 is the table's D call, not checked against the DNA. The germline V gene has CDR1 SGHDT and CDR2 YYEEEE. The CDR3 extends over 13 residues, inclusive of both ends. The CDR3 spells CASSTRQAWDVLL.

This chain joins TRBV29-1 and TRBJ2-2; D is perhaps TRBD1 (6 bases). This CDR3 has 13 amino acids. V was clipped by 4 bases and J by 5 bases, with 11 bases between them. CDR1 and CDR2 from the germline V gene are SQVTM and ANQGSEA. The CDR3 DNA reads as TGCAGCGTTGTTGGGGGCCCGACCGGGGAGCTGTTTTTT. It specifies CSVVGGPTGELFF.

CDR3 sequence reads: CASSEGAGGLYEQYF. For the CDR3, the DNA is TGTGCCAGCAGTGAAGGTGCGGGGGGGTTATACGAGCAGTACTTC. The chain employs TRBV6-1 and TRBJ2-7; 9 nucleotides agree with TRBD2. This CDR3 is 15 amino acids long. Per the germline V gene, CDR1 is MNHNS and CDR2 is SASEGT. Unmatched junction bases numbered 5, after V lost 1 base and J lost 4 bases.

The CDR3 coding sequence is TGTGCCAGCAGGTCGGGGGGTAGAAATCAGCCCCAGCATTTT. Translation gives CASRSGGRNQPQHF. The chain links TRBV28 to TRBJ1-5, with D possibly TRBD1 on 5 matching bases. Germline lookup yields CDR1 MDHEN and CDR2 SYDVKM. CDR3 length: 14 residues. Trimming pared 6 bases from V and 4 bases from J, leaving 13 bases between.